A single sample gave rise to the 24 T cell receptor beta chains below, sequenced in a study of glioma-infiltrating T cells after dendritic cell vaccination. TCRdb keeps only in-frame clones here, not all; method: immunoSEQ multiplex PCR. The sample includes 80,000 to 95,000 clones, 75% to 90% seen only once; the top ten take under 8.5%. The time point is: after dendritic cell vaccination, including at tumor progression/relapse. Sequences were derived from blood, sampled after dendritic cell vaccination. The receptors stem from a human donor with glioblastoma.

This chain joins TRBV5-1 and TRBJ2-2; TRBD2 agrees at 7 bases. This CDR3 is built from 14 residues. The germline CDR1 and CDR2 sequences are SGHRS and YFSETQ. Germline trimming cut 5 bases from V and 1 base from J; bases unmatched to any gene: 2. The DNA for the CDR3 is TGCGCCAGCAGGACGGGGGGGAACACCGGGGAGCTGTTTTTT. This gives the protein CASRTGGNTGELFF.

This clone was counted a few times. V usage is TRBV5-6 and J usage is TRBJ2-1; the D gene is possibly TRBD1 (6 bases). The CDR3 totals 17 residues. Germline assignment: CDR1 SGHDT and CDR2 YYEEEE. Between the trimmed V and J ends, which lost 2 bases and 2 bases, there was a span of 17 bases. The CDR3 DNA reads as TGTGCCAGCAGCTTAAGCCCGACAGGTAGACCCTACAATGAGCAGTTCTTC. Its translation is CASSLSPTGRPYNEQFF. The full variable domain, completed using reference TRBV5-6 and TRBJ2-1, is DAGVTQSPTHLIKTRGQQVTLRCSPKSGHDTVSWYQQALGQGPQFIFQYYEEEERQRGNFPDRFSGHQFPNYSSELNVNALLLGDSALYLCASSLSPTGRPYNEQFFGPGTRLTVL.

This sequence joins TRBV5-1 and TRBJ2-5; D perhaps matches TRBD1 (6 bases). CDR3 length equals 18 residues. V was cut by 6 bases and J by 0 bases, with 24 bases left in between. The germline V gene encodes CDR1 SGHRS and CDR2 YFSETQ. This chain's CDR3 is CASTVRDKGPYYQETQYF. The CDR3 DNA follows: TGCGCCAGCACGGTAAGGGACAAAGGTCCTTATTACCAAGAGACCCAGTACTTC. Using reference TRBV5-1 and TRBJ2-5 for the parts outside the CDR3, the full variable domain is KAGVTQTPRYLIKTRGQQVTLSCSPISGHRSVSWYQQTPGQGLQFLFEYFSETQRNKGNFPGRFSGRQFSNSRSEMNVSTLELGDSALYLCASTVRDKGPYYQETQYFGPGTRLLVL.

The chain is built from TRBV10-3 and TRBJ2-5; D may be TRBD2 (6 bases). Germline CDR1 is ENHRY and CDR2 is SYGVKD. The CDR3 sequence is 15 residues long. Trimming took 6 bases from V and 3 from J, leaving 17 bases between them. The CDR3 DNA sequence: TGTGCCATCAGCGCCTACGGCGGGGATAAAGAGACCCAGTACTTC. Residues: CAISAYGGDKETQYF.

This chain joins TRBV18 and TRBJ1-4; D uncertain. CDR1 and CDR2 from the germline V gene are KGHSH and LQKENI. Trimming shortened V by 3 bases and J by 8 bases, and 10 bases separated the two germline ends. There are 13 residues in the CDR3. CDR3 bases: TGTGCCAGCTCACCGGGAATAGCGGAAAAACTGTTTTTT. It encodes CASSPGIAEKLFF.

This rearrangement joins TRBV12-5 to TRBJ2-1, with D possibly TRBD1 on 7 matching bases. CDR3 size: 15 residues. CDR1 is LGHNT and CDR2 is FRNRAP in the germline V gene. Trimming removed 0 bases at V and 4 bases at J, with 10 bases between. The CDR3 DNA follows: TGTGCTAGTGGTTTGGTGGAGGGGGCATACAATGAGCAGTTCTTC. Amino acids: CASGLVEGAYNEQFF.

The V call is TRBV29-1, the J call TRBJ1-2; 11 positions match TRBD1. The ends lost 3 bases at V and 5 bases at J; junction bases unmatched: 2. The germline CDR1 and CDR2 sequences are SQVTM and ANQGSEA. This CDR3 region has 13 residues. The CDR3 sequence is CSVDGTGGYGYTF. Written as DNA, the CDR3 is TGCAGCGTTGATGGGACAGGGGGATATGGCTACACCTTC.

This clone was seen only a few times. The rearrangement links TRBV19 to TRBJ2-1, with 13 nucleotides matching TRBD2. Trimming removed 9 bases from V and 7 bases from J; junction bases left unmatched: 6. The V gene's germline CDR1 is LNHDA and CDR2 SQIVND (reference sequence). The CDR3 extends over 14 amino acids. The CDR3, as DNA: TGTGCCAGCAAAAAGGGACTAGCGGGGAATGAGCAGTTCTTC. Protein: CASKKGLAGNEQFF.

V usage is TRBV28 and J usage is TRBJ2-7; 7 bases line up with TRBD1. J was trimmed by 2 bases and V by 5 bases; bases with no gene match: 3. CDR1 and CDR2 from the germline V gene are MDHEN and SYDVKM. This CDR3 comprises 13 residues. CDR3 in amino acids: CASSRDSPYEQYF. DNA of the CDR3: TGTGCCAGCAGTCGGGACAGTCCCTACGAGCAGTACTTC. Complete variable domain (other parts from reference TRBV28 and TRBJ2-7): DVKVTQSSRYLVKRTGEKVFLECVQDMDHENMFWYRQDPGLGLRLIYFSYDVKMKEKGDIPEGYSVSREKKERFSLILESASTNQTSMYLCASSRDSPYEQYFGPGTRLTVT.

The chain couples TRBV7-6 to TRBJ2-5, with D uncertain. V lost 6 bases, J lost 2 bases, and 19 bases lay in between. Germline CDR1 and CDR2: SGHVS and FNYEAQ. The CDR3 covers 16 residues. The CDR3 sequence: CASSISPEVAQETQYF. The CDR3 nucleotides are TGTGCCAGCAGTATCTCCCCTGAGGTGGCTCAAGAGACCCAGTACTTC.

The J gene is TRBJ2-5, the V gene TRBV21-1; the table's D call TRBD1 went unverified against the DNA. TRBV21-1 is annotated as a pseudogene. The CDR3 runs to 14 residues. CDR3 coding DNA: TGTGCCAGCAGCAAAGCTACAGGACAAGAGACCCAGTACTTC. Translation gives CASSKATGQETQYF.

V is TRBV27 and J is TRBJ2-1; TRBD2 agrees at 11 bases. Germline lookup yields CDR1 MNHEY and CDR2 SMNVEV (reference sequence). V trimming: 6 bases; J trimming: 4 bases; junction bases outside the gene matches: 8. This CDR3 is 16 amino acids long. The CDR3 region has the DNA TGTGCCAGCAGCAAACCCCTAGCGGGGGGTTACAATGAGCAGTTCTTC. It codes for CASSKPLAGGYNEQFF.

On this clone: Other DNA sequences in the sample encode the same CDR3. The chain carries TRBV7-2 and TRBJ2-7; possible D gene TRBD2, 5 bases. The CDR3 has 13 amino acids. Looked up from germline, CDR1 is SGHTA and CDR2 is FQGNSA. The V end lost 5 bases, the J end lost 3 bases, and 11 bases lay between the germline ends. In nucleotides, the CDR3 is TGTGCCAGCAGCCCCACGGGGTTCTACGAGCAGTACTTC. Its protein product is CASSPTGFYEQYF.

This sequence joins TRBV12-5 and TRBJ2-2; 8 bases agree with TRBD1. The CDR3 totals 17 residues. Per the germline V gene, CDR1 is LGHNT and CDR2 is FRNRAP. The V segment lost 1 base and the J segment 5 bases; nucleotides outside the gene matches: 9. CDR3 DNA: TGTGCTAGTGGTTTGGGGAGGGGACAGGCGGGAACCGGGGAGCTGTTTTTT. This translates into CASGLGRGQAGTGELFF.

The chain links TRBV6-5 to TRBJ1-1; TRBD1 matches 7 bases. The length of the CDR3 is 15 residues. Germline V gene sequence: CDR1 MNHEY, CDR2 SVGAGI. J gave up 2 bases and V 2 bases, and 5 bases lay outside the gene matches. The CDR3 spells CASSYVDRENTEAFF. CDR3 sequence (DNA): TGTGCCAGCAGTTACGTTGACAGGGAAAACACTGAAGCTTTCTTT.

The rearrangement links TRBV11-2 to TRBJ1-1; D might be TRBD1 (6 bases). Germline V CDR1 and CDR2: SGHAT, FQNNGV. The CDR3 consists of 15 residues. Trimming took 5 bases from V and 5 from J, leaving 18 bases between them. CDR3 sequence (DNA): TGTGCCAGCAGCCTAACACAGGGTTCGTTTACTGAAGCTTTCTTT. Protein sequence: CASSLTQGSFTEAFF.

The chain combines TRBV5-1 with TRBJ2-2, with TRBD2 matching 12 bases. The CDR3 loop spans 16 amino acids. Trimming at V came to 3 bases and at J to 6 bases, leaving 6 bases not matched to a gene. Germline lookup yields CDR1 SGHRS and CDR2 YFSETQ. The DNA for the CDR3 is TGCGCCAGCAGCTCCCCTAGCGGGAGGGCCGCCGGGGAGCTGTTTTTT. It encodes CASSSPSGRAAGELFF.

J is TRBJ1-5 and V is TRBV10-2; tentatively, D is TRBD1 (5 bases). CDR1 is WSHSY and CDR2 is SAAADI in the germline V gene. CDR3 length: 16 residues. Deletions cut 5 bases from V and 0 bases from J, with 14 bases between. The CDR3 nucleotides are TGCGCCAGCAGTAAGGGAGGGGTCTATAGCAATCAGCCCCAGCATTTT. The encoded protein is CASSKGGVYSNQPQHF.

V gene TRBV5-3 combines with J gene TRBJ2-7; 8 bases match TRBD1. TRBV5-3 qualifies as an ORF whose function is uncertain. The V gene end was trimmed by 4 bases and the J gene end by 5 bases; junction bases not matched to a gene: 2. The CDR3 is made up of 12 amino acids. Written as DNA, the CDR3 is TGTGCCAGAAGCCAGGGGGCCCACGAGCAGTACTTC. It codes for CARSQGAHEQYF.

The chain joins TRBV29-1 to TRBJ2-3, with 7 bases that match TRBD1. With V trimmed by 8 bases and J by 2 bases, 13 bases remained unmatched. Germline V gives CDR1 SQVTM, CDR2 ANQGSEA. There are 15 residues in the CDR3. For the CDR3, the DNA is TGCAGCTCTGTAGGGGGCGCGAGTAACACAGATACGCAGTATTTT. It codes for CSSVGGASNTDTQYF.

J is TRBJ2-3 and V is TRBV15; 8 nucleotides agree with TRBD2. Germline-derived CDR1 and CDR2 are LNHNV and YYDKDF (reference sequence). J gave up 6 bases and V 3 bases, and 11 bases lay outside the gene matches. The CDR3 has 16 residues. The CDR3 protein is CATSRVTGTRQDTQYF. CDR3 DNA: TGTGCCACCAGCAGGGTTACCGGGACTAGACAGGATACGCAGTATTTT.

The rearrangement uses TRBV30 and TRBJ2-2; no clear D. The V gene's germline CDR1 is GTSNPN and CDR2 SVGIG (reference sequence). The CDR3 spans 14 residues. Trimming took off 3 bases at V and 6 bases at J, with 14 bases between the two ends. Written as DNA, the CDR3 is TGTGCCTGGAGGTTTCCTAGTGACGCCGGGGAGCTGTTTTTT. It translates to CAWRFPSDAGELFF.

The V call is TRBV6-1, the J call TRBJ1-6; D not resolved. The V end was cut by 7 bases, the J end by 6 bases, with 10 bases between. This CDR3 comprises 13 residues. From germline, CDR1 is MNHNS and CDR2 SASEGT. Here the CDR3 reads CASTPGINSPLHF. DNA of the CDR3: TGTGCCAGCACGCCGGGGATTAATTCACCCCTCCACTTT.

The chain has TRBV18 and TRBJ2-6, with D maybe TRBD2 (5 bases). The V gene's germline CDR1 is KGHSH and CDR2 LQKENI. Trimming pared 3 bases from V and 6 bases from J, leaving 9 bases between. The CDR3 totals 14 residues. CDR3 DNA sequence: TGTGCCAGCTCACCGTCGGGGTCGGCCAACGTCCTGACTTTC. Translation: CASSPSGSANVLTF.